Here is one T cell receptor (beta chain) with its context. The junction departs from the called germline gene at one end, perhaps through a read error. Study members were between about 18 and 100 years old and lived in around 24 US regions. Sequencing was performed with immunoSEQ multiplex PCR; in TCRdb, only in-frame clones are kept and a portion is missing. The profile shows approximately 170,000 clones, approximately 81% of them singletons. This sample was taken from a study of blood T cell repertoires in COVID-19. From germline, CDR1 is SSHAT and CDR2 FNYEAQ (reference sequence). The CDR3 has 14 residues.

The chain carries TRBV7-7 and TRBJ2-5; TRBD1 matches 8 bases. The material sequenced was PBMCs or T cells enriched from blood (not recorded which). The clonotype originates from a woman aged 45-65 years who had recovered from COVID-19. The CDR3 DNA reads TGTGCTAGCAGCCGGACAGGGAGTTGGGAGACCCAGTACTTC. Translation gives CASSRTGSWETQYF.